Shown below are 15 T cell receptor beta chains from a single sample sequenced in a study of blood T cells in healthy people across ages (dated by TCRdb to between 2014 and 2016). The library was built by means of 5' RACE. Sequencing relied on an Illumina HiSeq 2500. A second PCR of roughly 7 to 11 cycles was performed with a sample-barcoded 5' primer and a J-beta primer mix. The raw public reads went through TCRdb reprocessing: fastp at Q25, MiXCR clone calling, in-frame beta chains kept. Here each entry gathers all rows of one CDR3 protein and keeps the most common genes and DNA. This sample comprises about 1.4 million distinct CDR3 sequences, approximately 59% of them detected only once. Of the sample, approximately 7% falls within the top ten clones. The sample taken for sequencing was blood. These receptors all stem from a man aged 18-30 years in good health.

This clonotype was recorded a few times. The chain uses TRBV20-1 and TRBJ2-1, with TRBD2 as a possible D gene (5 bases). Germline V gene data show CDR1 as DFQATT and CDR2 as SNEGSKA (reference sequence). The CDR3 length is 14 residues. Deletions cut 0 bases from V and 3 bases from J, with 9 bases between. DNA for the CDR3: TGCAGTGCTAGAGATCAACTAGTCTACAATGAGCAGTTCTTC. The encoded protein is CSARDQLVYNEQFF.

V and J are TRBV6-2 or TRBV6-3 and TRBJ2-6; D remains ambiguous. Between the trimmed V and J ends, which lost 5 bases and 0 bases, there was a span of 11 bases. The CDR3 extends over 16 amino acids. Germline V lookup: CDR1 MNHEY, CDR2 SVGEGT. In nucleotides, the CDR3 is TGTGCCAGCAGTCGGAACGCGAACTCTGGGGCCAACGTCCTGACTTTC. Translation gives CASSRNANSGANVLTF.

V usage is TRBV14 and J usage is TRBJ1-1; no definite D call. Germline V gives CDR1 SGHDN, CDR2 FVKESK. Trimming removed 3 bases at V and 1 base at J, with 9 bases between. The CDR3 runs to 14 residues. CDR3 in amino acids: CASSHYLTNTEAFF. DNA of the CDR3: TGTGCCAGCAGCCACTATCTCACGAACACTGAAGCTTTCTTT.

The CDR3 DNA follows: TGTGCCAGCAGCTGGACAGACGTGACCCAGTACTTC. Its translation is CASSWTDVTQYF. This chain links TRBV7-9 with TRBJ2-4; maybe TRBD1 (6 bases). The J call may be in error: the DNA end matches TRBJ2-5 better. The CDR3 covers 12 residues. Germline V gives CDR1 SEHNR, CDR2 FQNEAQ (reference sequence).

This sequence joins TRBV10-3 and TRBJ2-3; TRBD2 matches at 9 bases. The CDR3 extends over 14 amino acids. Germline CDR1 is ENHRY and CDR2 is SYGVKD. With 7 bases clipped from V and 4 bases from J, the junction kept 6 bases outside the gene matches. The CDR3 nucleotides are TGTGCCATCAAAGGAGCGGGGGGTCCAGATACGCAGTATTTT. Amino acid sequence: CAIKGAGGPDTQYF.

This clonotype was found a few times. The CDR3: CSATSEETQYF. CDR3 DNA: TGCAGTGCCACTAGCGAAGAGACCCAGTACTTC. V gene TRBV20-1 combines with J gene TRBJ2-7; 7 bases map to TRBD2. The J call may be faulty, since TRBJ2-5 better matches the DNA end. Germline CDR1 reads DFQATT; CDR2 reads SNEGSKA (reference sequence). The CDR3 totals 11 residues.

This chain uses TRBV5-1 with TRBJ2-1; 15 bases align to TRBD2. The CDR3 is 19 amino acids. With 0 bases clipped from V and 2 bases from J, the junction kept 6 bases outside the gene matches. Per germline, CDR1 SGHRS and CDR2 YFSETQ. The CDR3 DNA sequence: TGCGCCAGCAGCTTGGGAGGACTAGCGGGAGGGCAGGCCTACAATGAGCAGTTCTTC. This sequence encodes CASSLGGLAGGQAYNEQFF. Using reference TRBV5-1 and TRBJ2-1 for the parts outside the CDR3, the full variable domain is KAGVTQTPRYLIKTRGQQVTLSCSPISGHRSVSWYQQTPGQGLQFLFEYFSETQRNKGNFPGRFSGRQFSNSRSEMNVSTLELGDSALYLCASSLGGLAGGQAYNEQFFGPGTRLTVL.

This clonotype was found a few times. This chain joins TRBV27 and TRBJ2-7; tentative D call: TRBD2 (5 bases). CDR1 and CDR2 from the germline V gene are MNHEY and SMNVEV (reference sequence). This CDR3 spans 13 amino acids. Trimming took off 4 bases at V and 3 bases at J, with 10 bases between the two ends. The CDR3 reads CASSSRLNYEQYF. Here the CDR3 DNA reads TGTGCCAGCAGTTCGAGACTAAACTACGAGCAGTACTTC.

This clonotype was seen a single time. The chain recombines TRBV12-3 or TRBV12-4 with TRBJ2-3; D not certain. This CDR3 spans 12 amino acids. Trimming stripped 7 bases from V and 6 bases from J, with 11 bases between. The CDR3 bases are TGTGCCAGCATGATGGTAACCGATACGCAGTATTTT. The encoded protein is CASMMVTDTQYF.

This clonotype was counted once. V is TRBV7-2 and J is TRBJ2-2, with D unresolved. V lost 7 bases, J lost 2 bases, and 11 bases lay in between. Germline loops: CDR1 SGHTA, CDR2 FQGNSA. This CDR3 is 14 amino acids long. The CDR3 here is CASNPTVNTGELFF. The CDR3 DNA sequence: TGTGCCAGCAATCCGACGGTTAACACCGGGGAGCTGTTTTTT.

This sequence joins TRBV20-1 and TRBJ2-7, with D uncertain. This CDR3 is built from 15 residues. V lost 2 bases to trimming and J lost 2 bases, with 16 bases between them. Germline assignment: CDR1 DFQATT and CDR2 SNEGSKA (reference sequence). The chain's CDR3 is CSARPWGSETYEQYF. CDR3 sequence (DNA): TGCAGTGCTAGACCATGGGGATCCGAGACCTACGAGCAGTACTTC.

The CDR3 spells CASSQRVERQETQYF. As DNA, the CDR3 is TGCGCCAGCAGCCAAAGGGTGGAGCGGCAAGAGACCCAGTACTTC. The rearrangement joins TRBV4-1 to TRBJ2-7; D may be TRBD2 (5 bases). Near its end, the DNA agrees better with TRBJ2-5, so the J call may be wrong. CDR1 and CDR2 (germline): MGHRA, YSYEKL. This CDR3 region has 15 residues.

This rearrangement joins TRBV14 to TRBJ2-5; unclear D gene. This CDR3 has 12 residues. Trimming pared 0 bases from V and 9 bases from J, leaving 8 bases between. Germline V CDR1 and CDR2: SGHDN, FVKESK. The CDR3 nucleotides read TGTGCCAGCAGCCAAGAAGGTGGGCCCCAGTACTTC. Translated: CASSQEGGPQYF.

This clonotype has ten or more counts. The J gene is TRBJ2-3, the V gene TRBV12-3 or TRBV12-4; 10 nucleotides match TRBD2. The CDR3 is made up of 13 amino acids. V was pared by 5 bases and J by 6 bases, with 2 bases of the junction left unmatched. CDR3: CASSPSGSDTQYF. The CDR3 nucleotides are TGTGCCAGCAGTCCTAGCGGGAGTGATACGCAGTATTTT.

The V call is TRBV16, the J call TRBJ2-1, with 11 bases that match TRBD2. V lost 2 bases to trimming and J lost 4 bases; unmatched junction nucleotides: 7. Germline CDR1 KGHSY, CDR2 FQNENV. The CDR3 sequence is 17 residues long. The CDR3 DNA is TGTGCCAGCAGCCAACCCGAACTAGCGGGGGCTTACAATGAGCAGTTCTTC. Encoded protein: CASSQPELAGAYNEQFF.